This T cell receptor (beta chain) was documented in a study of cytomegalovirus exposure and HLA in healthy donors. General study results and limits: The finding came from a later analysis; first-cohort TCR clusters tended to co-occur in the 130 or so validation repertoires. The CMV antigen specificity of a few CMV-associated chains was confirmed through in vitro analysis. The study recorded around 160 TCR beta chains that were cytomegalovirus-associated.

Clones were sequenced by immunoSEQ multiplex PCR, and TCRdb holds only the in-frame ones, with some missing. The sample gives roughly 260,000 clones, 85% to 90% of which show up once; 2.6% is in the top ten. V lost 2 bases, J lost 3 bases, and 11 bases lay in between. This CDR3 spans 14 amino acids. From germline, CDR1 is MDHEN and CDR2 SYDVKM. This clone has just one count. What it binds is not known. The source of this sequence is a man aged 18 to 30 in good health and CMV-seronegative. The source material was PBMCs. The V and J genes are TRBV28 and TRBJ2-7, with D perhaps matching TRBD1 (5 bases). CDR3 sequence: CASSLPQGFYEQYF. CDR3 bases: TGTGCCAGCAGTTTACCCCAGGGTTTCTACGAGCAGTACTTC.